Included here is one TCR beta chain sequence, with context. Its target is unknown. The data originate from a study of cytomegalovirus exposure and HLA in healthy donors. Study in general: In terms of ancestry, the Caucasian-associated cluster contained 75% to 85% of the approximately 400 genotyped donors. Whole-study results and caveats: In a later analysis, TCR association rates varied by HLA locus: DRB1 most, HLA-C fewest. The authors listed 150 to 200 TCR beta chains as cytomegalovirus-associated.

It was with 60 Vbeta and 13 Jbeta primers that the PCR ran. In the original workflow: There were 80 million or so unique TCR beta chains by a later count, and approximately 12 million of them were shared. The repertoire was sequenced with immunoSEQ multiplex PCR; TCRdb's copy has only in-frame clones and lacks some. V, J and clone size are taken as reported in that table, and D and trimming were inferred from the DNA itself. The sample contains roughly 200,000 clones, around 82% of which appear only once. There are 15 residues in the CDR3. Per germline, CDR1 LNHDA and CDR2 SQIVND (reference sequence). With 7 bases removed from V and 4 bases from J, the gap between germline ends came to 19 bases.

The sequence was obtained from a woman aged 25 to 39 in good health and CMV-seronegative. The V gene is TRBV19, the J gene TRBJ1-2; tentative D call: TRBD1 (5 bases). Source material: PBMCs. CDR3 protein: CASTPQGNRGYGYTF. The DNA for the CDR3 is TGTGCCAGTACCCCACAAGGGAATAGGGGCTATGGCTACACCTTC.